One and the same sample provided the 7 T cell receptor beta chains below, sequenced in a study of T cell responses to AZD1222 COVID-19 vaccine. Profiling relied on immunoSEQ multiplex PCR, and the TCRdb table lists in-frame clones only, not all of them. The profile covers some 170,000 clones, with under 95% appearing a single time and around 0.99% taken by the ten largest. Sample: peripheral blood, taken 28 days after the second AZD1222 dose. Receptors were obtained from an adult who received the AZD1222 COVID-19 vaccine.

This clone has a single count. The chain carries TRBV13 and TRBJ1-2; 7 bases are a match to TRBD1. The CDR3 sequence is 16 residues long. CDR1 is PRHDT, CDR2 FYEKMQ, per germline (reference sequence). The ends lost 5 bases at V and 5 bases at J; junction bases unmatched: 14. The CDR3 protein is CASSPGQERLRYGYTF. The CDR3 region has the DNA TGTGCCAGCAGCCCCGGACAGGAACGCCTCCGGTATGGCTACACCTTC.

This clone appeared a few times. The CDR3 reads CASSAHLAYNEQFF. The CDR3 DNA follows: TGTGCCAGCAGCGCCCATCTAGCATACAATGAGCAGTTCTTC. The rearrangement uses TRBV9 and TRBJ2-1; perhaps TRBD2 as D (5 bases). The V end lost 3 bases, the J end lost 4 bases, and 11 bases lay between the germline ends. The CDR3 covers 14 residues. The germline V gene has CDR1 SGDLS and CDR2 YYNGEE.

This chain joins TRBV5-1 and TRBJ2-7, with 12 nucleotides matching TRBD2. V lost 0 bases to trimming and J lost 5 bases; unmatched junction nucleotides: 3. There are 15 residues in the CDR3. Germline assignment: CDR1 SGHRS and CDR2 YFSETQ. The CDR3 loop reads CASSLGLAGVDEQYF. The CDR3 region has the DNA TGCGCCAGCAGCTTGGGACTAGCGGGGGTCGACGAGCAGTACTTC.

CDR3 in DNA: TGTGCCAGTAGGACCAATGAGGGGGGACGGCCAAATGAGCAGTTCTTC. Its protein product is CASRTNEGGRPNEQFF. The chain carries TRBV19 and TRBJ2-1, with D possibly called TRBD1 or TRBD2 (6 bases each). The CDR3 length is 16 residues. Trimming removed 6 bases at V and 7 bases at J, with 22 bases between. Germline V CDR1 and CDR2: LNHDA, SQIVND (reference sequence).

J is TRBJ1-4 and V is TRBV15; no clear D gene. From germline, CDR1 is LNHNV and CDR2 YYDKDF (reference sequence). There are 15 residues in the CDR3. V shed 1 base and J shed 2 bases, with 8 bases lying between them. The CDR3 loop reads CATSRVTYTNEKLFF. The DNA of the CDR3 is TGTGCCACCAGCAGAGTGACATATACTAATGAAAAACTGTTTTTT.

Only a few counts were recorded for this clone. J is TRBJ1-2 and V is TRBV12-3 or TRBV12-4, with TRBD1 identical over 7 bases. Trimming at V came to 6 bases and at J to 8 bases, leaving 9 bases not matched to a gene. This CDR3 comprises 13 residues. CDR3 nucleotides: TGTGCCAGCAGCCTTACAGGGGAAGACGGCTACACCTTC. Translating gives CASSLTGEDGYTF.

The CDR3 DNA reads as TGTGCCAGCCAAAATTGGCGGGGTGAAGCTTTCTTT. Translation gives CASQNWRGEAFF. The V call is TRBV6-4, the J call TRBJ1-1; no definite D call. From germline, CDR1 is MRHNA and CDR2 SNTAGT. Trimming took off 8 bases at V and 7 bases at J, with 14 bases between the two ends. The CDR3 is 12 residues long.